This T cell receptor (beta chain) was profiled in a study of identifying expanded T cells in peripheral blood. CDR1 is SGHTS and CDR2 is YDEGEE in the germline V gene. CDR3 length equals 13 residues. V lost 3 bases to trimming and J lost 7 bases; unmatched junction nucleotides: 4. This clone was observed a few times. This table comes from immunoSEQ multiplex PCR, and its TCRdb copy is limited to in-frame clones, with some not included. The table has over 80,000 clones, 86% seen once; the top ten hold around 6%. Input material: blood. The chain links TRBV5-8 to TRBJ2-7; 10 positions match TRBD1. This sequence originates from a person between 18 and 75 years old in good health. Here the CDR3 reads CASSWGDRGEQYF. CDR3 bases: TGTGCCAGCAGCTGGGGGGACAGGGGTGAGCAGTACTTC.